Shown below are 13 T cell receptor beta chains from a single sample sequenced in a study of untreated major depressive disorder. TCRdb's copy holds only in-frame clones and misses some; the assay was immunoSEQ multiplex PCR. The table lists tens of thousands of clones, roughly 91% of them singletons. The sequencing sample was made of CD4+ T cells from PBMCs. The receptor set was obtained from a man aged 25-45 years in good health.

The rearrangement links TRBV6-1 to TRBJ2-7; the match to TRBD1 covers 7 bases. The CDR3 spans 15 residues. In germline, CDR1 is MNHNS, CDR2 SASEGT. Unmatched junction bases numbered 10, after V lost 4 bases and J lost 4 bases. The chain's CDR3 is CASSAEPGQTYEQYF. CDR3 DNA sequence: TGTGCCAGCAGTGCTGAGCCGGGACAGACATACGAGCAGTACTTC.

This rearrangement joins TRBV29-1 to TRBJ1-2; 10 bases line up with TRBD1. V was clipped by 8 bases and J by 4 bases; unmatched bases: 7. CDR1 SQVTM and CDR2 ANQGSEA come from the germline V gene. The CDR3 has 13 residues. The CDR3 sequence is CSTGQGDFYGYTF. The CDR3, as DNA: TGCAGCACAGGACAGGGGGATTTCTATGGCTACACCTTC. Using reference TRBV29-1 and TRBJ1-2 for the parts outside the CDR3, the full variable domain is SAVISQKPSRDICQRGTSLTIQCQVDSQVTMMFWYRQQPGQSLTLIATANQGSEATYESGFVIDKFPISRPNLTFSTLTVSNMSPEDSSIYLCSTGQGDFYGYTFGSGTRLTVV.

This clone has only a few counts. This chain links TRBV27 with TRBJ2-7, with a possible D match to TRBD1 (5 bases). The CDR3 has 14 residues. Germline CDR1 reads MNHEY; CDR2 reads SMNVEV (reference sequence). V was clipped by 6 bases and J by 2 bases, with 14 bases between them. CDR3 nucleotide sequence: TGTGCCAGCAGACCCAGGGTGGGCACCTACGAGCAGTACTTC. As protein: CASRPRVGTYEQYF.

The chain has TRBV30 and TRBJ2-2; D unresolved. V was shortened by 1 base and J by 5 bases, with 8 bases between the two germline ends. Germline CDR1 GTSNPN, CDR2 SVGIG (reference sequence). The CDR3 covers 13 residues. The CDR3 region has the DNA TGTGCCTGGAGTGCCCAAAGAACCGGGGAGCTGTTTTTT. Translated: CAWSAQRTGELFF. Using reference TRBV30 and TRBJ2-2 for the parts outside the CDR3, the full variable domain is SQTIHQWPATLVQPVGSPLSLECTVEGTSNPNLYWYRQAAGRGLQLLFYSVGIGQISSEVPQNLSASRPQDRQFILSSKKLLLSDSGFYLCAWSAQRTGELFFGEGSRLTVL.

The chain combines TRBV19 with TRBJ1-5; D is possibly TRBD1 (5 bases). Germline loops: CDR1 LNHDA, CDR2 SQIVND (reference sequence). The CDR3 is made up of 16 amino acids. Between the trimmed V and J ends, which lost 3 bases and 1 base, there was a span of 13 bases. CDR3 amino acids: CASSIVWRGSNQPQHF. DNA for the CDR3: TGTGCCAGTAGTATCGTTTGGCGGGGGAGCAATCAGCCCCAGCATTTT.

The V gene is TRBV10-2, the J gene TRBJ1-1; D uncertain. Trimming removed 2 bases from V and 4 bases from J, with 17 bases in between. In germline, CDR1 is WSHSY, CDR2 SAAADI. CDR3 length: 16 amino acids. CDR3 sequence (DNA): TGCGCCAGCAGTGAGACGCTACTGGCGGGTAGCACTGAAGCTTTCTTT. Residues: CASSETLLAGSTEAFF.

The rearrangement links TRBV25-1 to TRBJ1-2; possibly TRBD1 for D (5 bases). Germline-derived CDR1 and CDR2 are MGHDK and SYGVNS. V lost 1 base to trimming and J lost 4 bases, with 10 bases between them. This CDR3 region has 14 residues. The CDR3 is CASSESGRSYGYTF. The CDR3, as DNA: TGTGCCAGCAGTGAATCGGGACGCAGCTATGGCTACACCTTC.

The chain employs TRBV6-6 and TRBJ1-3; D is possibly TRBD1 (5 bases). The germline gives CDR1 MNHNY, CDR2 SVGAGI (reference sequence). V was shortened by 2 bases and J by 0 bases, with 5 bases between the two germline ends. The CDR3 sequence is 14 residues long. CDR3 protein: CASSYQGSGNTIYF. The CDR3 bases are TGTGCCAGCAGTTACCAGGGCTCTGGAAACACCATATATTTT.

This sequence joins TRBV5-1 and TRBJ2-1; 9 bases map to TRBD2. Germline assignment: CDR1 SGHRS and CDR2 YFSETQ. The CDR3 is made up of 16 amino acids. V was clipped by 0 bases and J by 6 bases; unmatched bases: 7. The CDR3 protein is CASSLGAGGRANEQFF. The CDR3 DNA follows: TGCGCCAGCAGCTTGGGGGCCGGCGGGAGGGCCAATGAGCAGTTCTTC.

CDR3 loop: CASSRALDQPQHF. For the CDR3, the DNA is TGCGCCAGCAGCCGTGCTTTAGATCAGCCCCAGCATTTT. The chain is built from TRBV4-3 and TRBJ1-5, with unresolved D. The V end lost 4 bases, the J end lost 5 bases, and 9 bases lay between the germline ends. The germline CDR1 and CDR2 sequences are LGHNA and YSLEER. CDR3 length: 13 amino acids.

This chain links TRBV27 with TRBJ2-3; the D gene could be TRBD1 or TRBD2 (5 bases each). V lost 9 bases to trimming and J lost 7 bases, with 17 bases between them. Germline CDR1 reads MNHEY; CDR2 reads SMNVEV (reference sequence). The CDR3 is 13 residues long. The CDR3 here is CASTSGDAYTQYF. In DNA form, the CDR3 reads TGTGCCAGTACTTCCGGGGACGCCTATACGCAGTATTTT.

V and J are TRBV2 and TRBJ1-5, with no clear D. Trimming stripped 5 bases from V and 3 bases from J, with 8 bases between. The CDR3 is made up of 13 amino acids. Germline CDR1 SNHLY, CDR2 FYNNEI. The DNA of the CDR3 is TGTGCCAGCAGTTACAATCTCAATCAGCCCCAGCATTTT. It translates to CASSYNLNQPQHF.

The chain is built from TRBV7-2 and TRBJ1-2, with TRBD1 identical over 10 bases. V was clipped by 5 bases and J by 3 bases; unmatched bases: 6. The CDR3 covers 15 residues. Looked up from germline, CDR1 is SGHTA and CDR2 is FQGNSA. The CDR3 is CASSPRQGAHYGYTF. The CDR3, as DNA: TGTGCCAGCAGCCCGCGACAGGGGGCACACTATGGCTACACCTTC.